This TCR beta chain was recorded in a study of vaccination and CD4 T cells after COVID-19. At the level of the study: SARS-CoV-2 had been detected by nasal swab PCR in convalescent patients; nine were mild, one severe. Stimulation of cells relied on overlapping spike peptides derived from SARS-CoV-2, HCoV-NL63, HCoV-OC43 and HCoV-229E. The study, taken as a whole, reports: Looking at convalescent patients, 304 of their 307 vaccine-specific clones were spike mono-reactive.

In this sample, this clonotype turned up a few times. Its antigen is currently unknown. Once obtained from cultured CD4+ T cells, the DNA was sequenced using the Oncomine TCR Beta short-read assay. One entry per CDR3 protein, called by TCRdb with MiXCR from the PCR reads. The sample has roughly 20,000 distinct CDR3 sequences, roughly 27% seen once; the top ten hold roughly 18%. Treatment described: roughly ten-day PBMC culture with coronavirus spike peptide pools or control peptides (ViraFEST assay). Negative selection enriched CD4+ T cells from cultures at about 10 days. The CDR3 has 15 residues. Germline V lookup: CDR1 DFQATT, CDR2 SNEGSKA (reference sequence). The V gene lost 0 bases and the J gene lost 1 base, with 10 bases spanning the gap.

The sample taken for sequencing was cultured CD4+ T cells from blood. This chain uses TRBV20-1 with TRBJ1-3; D not resolved. This receptor was taken from a human donor with COVID-19. CDR3 coding DNA: TGCAGTGCTAGAGATATGAGGATATCTGGAAACACCATATATTTT. Translating gives CSARDMRISGNTIYF.